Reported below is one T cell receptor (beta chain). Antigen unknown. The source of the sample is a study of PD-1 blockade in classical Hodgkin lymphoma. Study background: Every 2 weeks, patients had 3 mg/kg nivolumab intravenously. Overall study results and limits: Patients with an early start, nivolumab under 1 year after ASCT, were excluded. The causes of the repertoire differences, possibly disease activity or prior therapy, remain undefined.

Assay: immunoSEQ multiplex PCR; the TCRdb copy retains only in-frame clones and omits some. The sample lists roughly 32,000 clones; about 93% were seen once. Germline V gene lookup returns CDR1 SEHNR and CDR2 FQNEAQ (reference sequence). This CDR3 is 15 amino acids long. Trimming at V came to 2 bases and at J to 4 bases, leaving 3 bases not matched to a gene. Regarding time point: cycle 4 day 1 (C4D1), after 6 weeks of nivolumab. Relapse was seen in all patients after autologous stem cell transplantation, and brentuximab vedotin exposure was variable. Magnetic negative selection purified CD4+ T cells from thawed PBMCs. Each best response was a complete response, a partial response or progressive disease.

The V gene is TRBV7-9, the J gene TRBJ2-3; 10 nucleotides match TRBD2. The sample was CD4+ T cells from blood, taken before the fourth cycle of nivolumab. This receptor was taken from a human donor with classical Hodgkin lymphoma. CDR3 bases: TGTGCCAGCAGCTTAACTAGCGGGAAGTCAGATACGCAGTATTTT. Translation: CASSLTSGKSDTQYF. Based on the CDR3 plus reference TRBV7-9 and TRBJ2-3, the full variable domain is DTGVSQNPRHKITKRGQNVTFRCDPISEHNRLYWYRQTLGQGPEFLTYFQNEAQLEKSRLLSDRFSAERPKGSFSTLEIQRTEQGDSAMYLCASSLTSGKSDTQYFGPGTRLTVL.